This is a list of T cell receptor beta chains from one sample in a study of cytomegalovirus exposure and HLA in healthy donors. Assay: immunoSEQ multiplex PCR; the TCRdb copy retains only in-frame clones and omits some. The data show just over 95,000 clones, with about 81% seen just once and approximately 4% held by the top ten. The specimen sequenced was PBMCs. The receptors originated from a woman aged 40 to 55 in good health and CMV-seropositive. Each CDR3 is given with its conserved first and last residue. Part of the rows lack a size; the others show once, few, many or a class for expanded clones.

V	size	J	CDR3
TRBV4-1	NA	TRBJ2-1	CASSQPLGEQFF
TRBV29-1	NA	TRBJ2-3	CSVDSGTGADTQYF
TRBV6-1	once	TRBJ1-5	CASSERGNQPQHF
TRBV7-2	few	TRBJ2-7	CASSLEQGRGLNF
TRBV10-1	NA	TRBJ2-1	CASSDPSLYEQFF
TRBV11-3	NA	TRBJ2-7	CASSPGTAREQYF
TRBV7-6	NA	TRBJ2-1	CASSPWPVAGDSEQFF
TRBV9	NA	TRBJ2-1	CASSVSGRVDNEQFF
TRBV9	NA	TRBJ2-2	CASSHHTSSGKLNTGELFF
TRBV28	NA	TRBJ2-7	CASSLARDSRYEEQYF
TRBV1	NA	TRBJ1-1	CTSSQDHGDRGSNTEAFF
TRBV23-1	NA	TRBJ2-7	CASSQRLAGAFYEQYF
TRBV2	NA	NA	CASRNRRTYEQYF
TRBV28	NA	TRBJ2-7	CASSQASGNFNEQYF
TRBV6-1	NA	TRBJ1-4	CASSAAGTGDEKLFF
TRBV7-2	NA	TRBJ2-2	CASRTGLGTGELFF
TRBV28	NA	TRBJ2-6	CASSLSGTGANVLTF
TRBV7-9	NA	TRBJ2-3	CASSLALGGPSTDTQYF
TRBV6-1	NA	TRBJ2-7	CASKTGTSGSYEQYF
TRBV7-2	NA	TRBJ2-5	CASSLGLAGGQETQYF